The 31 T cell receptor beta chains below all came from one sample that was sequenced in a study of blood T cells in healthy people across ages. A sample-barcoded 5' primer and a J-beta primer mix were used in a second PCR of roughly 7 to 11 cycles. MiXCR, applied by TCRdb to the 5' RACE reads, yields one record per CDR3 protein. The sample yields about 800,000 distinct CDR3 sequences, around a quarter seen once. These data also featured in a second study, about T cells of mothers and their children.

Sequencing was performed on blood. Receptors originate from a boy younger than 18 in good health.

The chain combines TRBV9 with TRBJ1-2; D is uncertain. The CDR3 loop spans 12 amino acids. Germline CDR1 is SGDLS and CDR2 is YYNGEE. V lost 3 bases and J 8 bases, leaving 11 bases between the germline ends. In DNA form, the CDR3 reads TGTGCCAGCAGCGCCCCCACGGGCGGCTACACCTTC. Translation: CASSAPTGGYTF. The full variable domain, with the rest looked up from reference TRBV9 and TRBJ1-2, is DSGVTQTPKHLITATGQRVTLRCSPRSGDLSVYWYQQSLDQGLQFLIQYYNGEERAKGNILERFSAQQFPDLHSELNLSSLELGDSALYFCASSAPTGGYTFGSGTRLTVV.

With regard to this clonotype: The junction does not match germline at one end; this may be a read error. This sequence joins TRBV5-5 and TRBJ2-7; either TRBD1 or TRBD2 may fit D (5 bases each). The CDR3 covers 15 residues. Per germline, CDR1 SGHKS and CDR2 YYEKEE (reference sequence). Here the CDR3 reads CASSAGTKALYEQYF. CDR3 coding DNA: TGTGCTAGCAGCGCCGGGACCAAAGCCCTCTACGAGCAGTACTTC.

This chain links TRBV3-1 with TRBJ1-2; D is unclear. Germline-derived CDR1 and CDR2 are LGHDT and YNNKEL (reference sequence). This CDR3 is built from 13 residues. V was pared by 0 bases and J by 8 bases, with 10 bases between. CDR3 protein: CASSQDYISGYTF. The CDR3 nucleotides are TGTGCCAGCAGCCAAGATTACATTTCCGGCTACACCTTC.

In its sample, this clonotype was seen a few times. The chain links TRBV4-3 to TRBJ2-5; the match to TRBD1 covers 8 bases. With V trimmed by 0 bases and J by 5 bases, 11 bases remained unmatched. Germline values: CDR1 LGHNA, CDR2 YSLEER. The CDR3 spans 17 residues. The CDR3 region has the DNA TGCGCCAGCAGCCAAGATCCCCCAGGGGGCGCGTCGGAGACCCAGTACTTC. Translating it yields CASSQDPPGGASETQYF.

CDR3 bases: TGCGCCTCTACCCCAAGTAGGAGAGGCACAGATACGCAGTATTTT. This sequence encodes CASTPSRRGTDTQYF. This sequence joins TRBV4-1 and TRBJ2-3; D ambiguous. This CDR3 contains 15 residues. Germline V CDR1 and CDR2: MGHRA, YSYEKL. Trimming cost V 11 bases and J 1 base, with 19 bases left between them.

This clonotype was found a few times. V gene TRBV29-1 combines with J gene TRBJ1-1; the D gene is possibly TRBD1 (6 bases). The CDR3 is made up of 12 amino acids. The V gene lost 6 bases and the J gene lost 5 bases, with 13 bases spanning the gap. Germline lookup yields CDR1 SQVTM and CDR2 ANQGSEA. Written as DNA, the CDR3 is TGCAGCGTGCTAAGGGGGACGACTGAAGCTTTCTTT. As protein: CSVLRGTTEAFF.

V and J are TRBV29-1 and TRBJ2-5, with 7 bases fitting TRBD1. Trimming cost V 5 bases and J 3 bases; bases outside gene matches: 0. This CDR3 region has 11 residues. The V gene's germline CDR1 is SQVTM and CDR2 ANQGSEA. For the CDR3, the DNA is TGCAGCGTTCAGGGGGAAGAGACCCAGTACTTC. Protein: CSVQGEETQYF.

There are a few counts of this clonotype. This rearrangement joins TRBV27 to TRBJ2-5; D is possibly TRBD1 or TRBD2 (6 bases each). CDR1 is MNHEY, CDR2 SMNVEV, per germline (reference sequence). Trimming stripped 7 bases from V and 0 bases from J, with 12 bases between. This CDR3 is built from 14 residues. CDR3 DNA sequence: TGTGCCAGCAAGCTAGGGGGGAACCAAGAGACCCAGTACTTC. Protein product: CASKLGGNQETQYF.

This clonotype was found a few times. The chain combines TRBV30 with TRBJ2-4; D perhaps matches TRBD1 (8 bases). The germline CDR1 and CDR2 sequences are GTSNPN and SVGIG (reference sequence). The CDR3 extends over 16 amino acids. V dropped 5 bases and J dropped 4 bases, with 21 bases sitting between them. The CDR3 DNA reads TGTGCCTGGGACAGGGGAGGGACGGAGTTAAAAAACATTCAGTACTTC. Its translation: CAWDRGGTELKNIQYF.

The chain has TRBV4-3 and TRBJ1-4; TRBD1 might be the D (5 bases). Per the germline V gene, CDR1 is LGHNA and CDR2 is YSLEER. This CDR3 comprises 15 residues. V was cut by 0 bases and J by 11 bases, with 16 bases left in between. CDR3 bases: TGCGCCAGCAGCCAAGATTTTTCGGGGGGATGGAAACTGTTTTTT. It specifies CASSQDFSGGWKLFF.

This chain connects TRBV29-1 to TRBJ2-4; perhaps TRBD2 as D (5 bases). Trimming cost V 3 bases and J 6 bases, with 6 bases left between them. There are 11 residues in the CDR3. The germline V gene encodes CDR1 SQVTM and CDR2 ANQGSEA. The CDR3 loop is CSVDEGNIQYF. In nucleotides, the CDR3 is TGCAGCGTTGACGAGGGAAACATTCAGTACTTC.

This chain's CDR3 is CASSQEVVGRETQYF. DNA of the CDR3: TGCGCCAGCAGCCAAGAGGTTGTAGGGCGGGAGACCCAGTACTTC. The J gene is TRBJ2-5, the V gene TRBV4-1; D not resolved. Between the trimmed V and J ends, which lost 0 bases and 5 bases, there was a span of 13 bases. This CDR3 is built from 15 residues. Germline assignment: CDR1 MGHRA and CDR2 YSYEKL.

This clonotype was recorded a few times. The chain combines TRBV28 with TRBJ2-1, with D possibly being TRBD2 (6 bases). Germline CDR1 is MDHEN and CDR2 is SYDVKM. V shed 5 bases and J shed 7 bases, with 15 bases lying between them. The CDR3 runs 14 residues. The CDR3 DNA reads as TGTGCCAGCAGTCCTGCGGGGCCCTTAAATGAGCAGTTCTTC. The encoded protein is CASSPAGPLNEQFF.

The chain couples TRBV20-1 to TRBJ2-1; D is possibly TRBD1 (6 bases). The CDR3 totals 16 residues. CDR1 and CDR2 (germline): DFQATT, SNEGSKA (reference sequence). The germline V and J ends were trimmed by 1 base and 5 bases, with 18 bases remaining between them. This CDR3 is CSARVSGQGIHNEQFF. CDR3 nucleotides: TGCAGTGCTAGAGTATCTGGGCAGGGGATCCACAATGAGCAGTTCTTC.

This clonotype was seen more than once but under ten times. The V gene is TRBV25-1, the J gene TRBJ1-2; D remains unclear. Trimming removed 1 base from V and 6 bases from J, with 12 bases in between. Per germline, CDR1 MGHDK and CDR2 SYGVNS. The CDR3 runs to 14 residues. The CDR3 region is CASSESGMKHGYTF. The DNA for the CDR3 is TGTGCCAGCAGTGAATCCGGGATGAAGCATGGCTACACCTTC.

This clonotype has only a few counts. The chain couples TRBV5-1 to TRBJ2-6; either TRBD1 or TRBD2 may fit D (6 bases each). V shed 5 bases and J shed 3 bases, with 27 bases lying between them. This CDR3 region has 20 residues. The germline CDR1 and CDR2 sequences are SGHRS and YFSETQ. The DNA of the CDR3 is TGCGCCAGCAGTGGGTCGCGCTTGCGGGACACAAGATTTGGGGCCAACGTCCTGACTTTC. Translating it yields CASSGSRLRDTRFGANVLTF.

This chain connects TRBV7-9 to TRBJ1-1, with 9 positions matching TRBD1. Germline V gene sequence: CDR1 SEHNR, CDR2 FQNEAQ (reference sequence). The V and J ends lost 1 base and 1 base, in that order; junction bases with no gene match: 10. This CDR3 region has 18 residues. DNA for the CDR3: TGTGCCAGCAGCTTAGTTGGCTTGGACAGGGGCCCGAACACTGAAGCTTTCTTT. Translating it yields CASSLVGLDRGPNTEAFF. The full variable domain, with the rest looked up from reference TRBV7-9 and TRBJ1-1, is DTGVSQNPRHKITKRGQNVTFRCDPISEHNRLYWYRQTLGQGPEFLTYFQNEAQLEKSRLLSDRFSAERPKGSFSTLEIQRTEQGDSAMYLCASSLVGLDRGPNTEAFFGQGTRLTVV.

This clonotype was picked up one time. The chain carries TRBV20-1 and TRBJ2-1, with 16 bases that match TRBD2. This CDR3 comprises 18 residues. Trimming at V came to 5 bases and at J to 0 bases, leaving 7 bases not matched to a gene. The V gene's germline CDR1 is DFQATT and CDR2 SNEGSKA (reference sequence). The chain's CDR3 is CSAALGLAGGSSYNEQFF. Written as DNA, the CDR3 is TGCAGTGCTGCACTGGGACTAGCGGGAGGGAGCTCCTACAATGAGCAGTTCTTC.

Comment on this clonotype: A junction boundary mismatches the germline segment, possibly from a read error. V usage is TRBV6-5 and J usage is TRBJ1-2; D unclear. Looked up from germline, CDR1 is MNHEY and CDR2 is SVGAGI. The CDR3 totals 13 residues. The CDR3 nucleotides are TGTGCCAGCAGTTACGCGGGGAATTATGACTACACCTTC. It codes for CASSYAGNYDYTF.

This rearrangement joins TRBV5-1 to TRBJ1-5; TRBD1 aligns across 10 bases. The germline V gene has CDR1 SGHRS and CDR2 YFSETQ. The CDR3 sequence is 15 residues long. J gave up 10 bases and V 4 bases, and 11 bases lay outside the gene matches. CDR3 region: CASSPTGGGGQPQHF. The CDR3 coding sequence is TGCGCCAGCAGCCCGACAGGGGGCGGGGGTCAACCCCAGCATTTT. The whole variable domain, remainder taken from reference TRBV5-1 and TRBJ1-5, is KAGVTQTPRYLIKTRGQQVTLSCSPISGHRSVSWYQQTPGQGLQFLFEYFSETQRNKGNFPGRFSGRQFSNSRSEMNVSTLELGDSALYLCASSPTGGGGQPQHFGDGTRLSIL.

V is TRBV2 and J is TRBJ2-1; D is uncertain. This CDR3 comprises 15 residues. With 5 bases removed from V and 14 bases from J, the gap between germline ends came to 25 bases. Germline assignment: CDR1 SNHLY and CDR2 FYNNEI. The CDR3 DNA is TGTGCCAGCAGTAACGGCCCGTTATCCGAAGGGTTAGAGTTCTTC. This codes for CASSNGPLSEGLEFF.

CDR3 region: CASSFGNRGQTNEKLFF. The CDR3 region has the DNA TGTGCCAGCAGCTTCGGGAACAGGGGGCAAACAAATGAAAAACTGTTTTTT. V gene TRBV7-2 combines with J gene TRBJ1-4; TRBD1 matches at 9 bases. Trimming cost V 3 bases and J 5 bases; bases outside gene matches: 10. The CDR3 is made up of 17 amino acids. CDR1 and CDR2 (germline): SGHTA, FQGNSA.

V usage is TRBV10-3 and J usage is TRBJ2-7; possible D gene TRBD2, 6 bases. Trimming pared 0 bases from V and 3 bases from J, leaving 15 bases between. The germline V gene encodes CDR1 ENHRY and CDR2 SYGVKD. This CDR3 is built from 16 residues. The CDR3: CAISESPGGMLYEQYF. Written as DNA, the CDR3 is TGTGCCATCAGTGAGTCTCCTGGCGGGATGCTCTACGAGCAGTACTTC.

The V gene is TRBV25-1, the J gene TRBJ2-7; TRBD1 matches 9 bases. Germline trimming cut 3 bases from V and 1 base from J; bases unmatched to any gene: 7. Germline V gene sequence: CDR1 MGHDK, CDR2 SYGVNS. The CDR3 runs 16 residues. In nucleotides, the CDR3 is TGTGCCAGCAGTGACCAGGGACAGGGCCGATCCTACGAGCAGTACTTC. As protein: CASSDQGQGRSYEQYF.

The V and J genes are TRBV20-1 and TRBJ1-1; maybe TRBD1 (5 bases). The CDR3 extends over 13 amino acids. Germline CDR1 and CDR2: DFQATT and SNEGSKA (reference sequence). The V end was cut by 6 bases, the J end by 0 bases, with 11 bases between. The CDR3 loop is CSAREGMNTEAFF. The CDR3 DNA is TGCAGTGCCCGTGAGGGGATGAACACTGAAGCTTTCTTT.

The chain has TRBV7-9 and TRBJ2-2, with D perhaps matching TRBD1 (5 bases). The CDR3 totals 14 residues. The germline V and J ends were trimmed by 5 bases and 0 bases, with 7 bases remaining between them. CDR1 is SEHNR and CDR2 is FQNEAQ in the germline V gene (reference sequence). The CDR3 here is CASSQDTNTGELFF. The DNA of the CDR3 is TGTGCCAGCAGCCAGGACACGAACACCGGGGAGCTGTTTTTT.

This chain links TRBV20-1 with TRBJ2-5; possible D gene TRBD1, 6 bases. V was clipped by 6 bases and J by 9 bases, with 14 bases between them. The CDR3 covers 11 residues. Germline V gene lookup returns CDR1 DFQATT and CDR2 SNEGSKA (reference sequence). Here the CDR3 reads CSAGAPEAQYF. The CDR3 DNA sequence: TGCAGTGCGGGGGCCCCCGAAGCCCAGTACTTC.

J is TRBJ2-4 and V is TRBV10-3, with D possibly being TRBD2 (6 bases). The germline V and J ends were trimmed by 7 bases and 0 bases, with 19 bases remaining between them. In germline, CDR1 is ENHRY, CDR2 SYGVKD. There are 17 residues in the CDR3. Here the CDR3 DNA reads TGTGCCATCACCCATATTAGAGGAGGGCTAGCCAAAAACATTCAGTACTTC. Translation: CAITHIRGGLAKNIQYF.

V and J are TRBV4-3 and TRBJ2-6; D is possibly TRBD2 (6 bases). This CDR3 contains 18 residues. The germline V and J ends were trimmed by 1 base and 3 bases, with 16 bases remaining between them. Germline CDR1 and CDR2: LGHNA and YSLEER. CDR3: CASSQVYDWGVGANVLTF. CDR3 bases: TGCGCCAGCAGCCAAGTCTATGATTGGGGGGTTGGGGCCAACGTCCTGACTTTC.

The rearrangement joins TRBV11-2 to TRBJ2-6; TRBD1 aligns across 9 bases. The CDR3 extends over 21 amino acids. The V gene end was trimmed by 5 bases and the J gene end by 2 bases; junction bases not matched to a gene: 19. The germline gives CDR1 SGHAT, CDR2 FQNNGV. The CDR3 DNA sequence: TGTGCCAGCAGCGCCCGATTAAAGACAGGGGGAGTAAGGACTGGGGCCAACGTCCTGACTTTC. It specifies CASSARLKTGGVRTGANVLTF. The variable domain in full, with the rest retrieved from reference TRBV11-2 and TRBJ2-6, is EAGVAQSPRYKIIEKRQSVAFWCNPISGHATLYWYQQILGQGPKLLIQFQNNGVVDDSQLPKDRFSAERLKGVDSTLKIQPAKLEDSAVYLCASSARLKTGGVRTGANVLTFGAGSRLTVL.

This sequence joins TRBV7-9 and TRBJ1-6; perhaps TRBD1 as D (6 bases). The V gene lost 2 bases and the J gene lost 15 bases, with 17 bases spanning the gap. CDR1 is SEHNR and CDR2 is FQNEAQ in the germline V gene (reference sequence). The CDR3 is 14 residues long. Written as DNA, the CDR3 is TGTGCCAGCAGCTTAAACAGGGATGGCTACCACCTCCACTTT. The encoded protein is CASSLNRDGYHLHF.